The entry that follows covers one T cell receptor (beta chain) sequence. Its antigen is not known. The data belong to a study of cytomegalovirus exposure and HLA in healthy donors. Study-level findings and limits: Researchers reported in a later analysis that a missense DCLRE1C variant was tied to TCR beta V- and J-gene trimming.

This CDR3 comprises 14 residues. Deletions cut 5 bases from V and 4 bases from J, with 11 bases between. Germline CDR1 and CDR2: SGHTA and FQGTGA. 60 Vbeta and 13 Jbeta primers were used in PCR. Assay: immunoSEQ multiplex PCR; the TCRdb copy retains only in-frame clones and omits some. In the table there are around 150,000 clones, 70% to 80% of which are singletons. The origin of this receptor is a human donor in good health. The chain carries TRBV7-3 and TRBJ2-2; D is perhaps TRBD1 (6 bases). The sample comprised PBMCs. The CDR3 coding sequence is TGTGCCAGCAGCCAGGGGTTTTCCACCGGGGAGCTGTTTTTT. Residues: CASSQGFSTGELFF.